These 4 T cell receptor beta chains were all obtained from the same sample, sequenced in a study of metastatic and nonmetastatic thyroid tumors. MiXCR re-clonotyped the PCR reads for TCRdb. This sample carries around 15,000 clones, about 29% of them seen once, and the ten largest clones take about 4%. All patients were treatment-naive before thyroid surgery. Sequences were obtained from blood. The receptors here all came from a female donor with papillary thyroid cancer or a benign thyroid nodule (not recorded which). Some clones in this sample may be carry-over from other donors' samples.

The chain recombines TRBV6-1 with TRBJ2-3, with no clear D. V lost 4 bases and J 8 bases, leaving 13 bases between the germline ends. The CDR3 totals 13 residues. CDR1 is MNHNS and CDR2 is SASEGT in the germline V gene. DNA for the CDR3: TGTGCCAGCAGTGTTATGGGTCTAGGTACGCAGTATTTT. This gives the protein CASSVMGLGTQYF.

By share, this clone ranks as medium-sized (0.01 to 0.1%). The chain joins TRBV4-2 to TRBJ1-2, with TRBD1 matching over 9 bases. With 5 bases clipped from V and 0 bases from J, the junction kept 10 bases outside the gene matches. The CDR3 loop spans 17 amino acids. Germline V lookup: CDR1 LGHNA, CDR2 YNFKEQ. This chain's CDR3 is CASSSRGQGDTNYGYTF. CDR3 nucleotide sequence: TGTGCCAGCAGCAGCCGGGGACAGGGCGACACTAACTATGGCTACACCTTC.

This clone was detected only a few times. The junction does not match germline at one end; this may be a read error. The chain has TRBV12-3 or TRBV12-4 and TRBJ1-2; TRBD1 is a possible D gene (5 bases). The CDR3 spans 15 residues. The CDR3 loop is CASSTRRQSEYGYTF. The CDR3, as DNA: TGTGCCAGCAGTACCAGAAGACAGTCGGAGTATGGCTACACATTC.

J is TRBJ2-7 and V is TRBV20-1; maybe TRBD2 (6 bases). This CDR3 contains 13 residues. Germline V gene sequence: CDR1 DFQATT, CDR2 SNEGSKA (reference sequence). V lost 6 bases and J 7 bases, leaving 19 bases between the germline ends. The CDR3 sequence: CSAHRDWSEEQYF. The CDR3 coding sequence is TGCAGTGCGCATCGGGACTGGTCCGAGGAGCAGTACTTC.